Shown below are 24 T cell receptor beta chains from a single sample sequenced in a study of blood T cell repertoires in COVID-19 (TCRdb year 2020). To prepare the library, the immunoSEQ multiplex PCR assay was applied. TCRdb retrieved this table from immuneACCESS and kept in-frame rearrangements only. Not all clones are present; in checked studies, unresolved V genes account for under half, and no reason is known for the remainder. Counted in this sample were some 89,000 clones; 81% of them appeared once. The ten most abundant clones make up less than 4.5% of the sample. The specimen was peripheral blood. The receptor source for this set is a man in his sixties with acute or convalescent COVID-19.

The rearrangement joins TRBV7-2 to TRBJ2-3; D might be TRBD2 (5 bases). CDR3 size: 15 residues. Per the germline V gene, CDR1 is SGHTA and CDR2 is FQGNSA. V lost 5 bases, J lost 1 base, and 13 bases lay in between. The CDR3: CASSKTGKRTDTQYF. The CDR3 nucleotides are TGTGCCAGCAGCAAGACGGGGAAGCGCACAGATACGCAGTATTTT.

The chain recombines TRBV5-6 with TRBJ2-7; D remains unclear. Per germline, CDR1 SGHDT and CDR2 YYEEEE. The CDR3 spans 11 residues. V lost 3 bases and J 7 bases, leaving 8 bases between the germline ends. The DNA for the CDR3 is TGTGCCAGCAGCTGGTACGGTGAGCAGTACTTC. Its protein product is CASSWYGEQYF.

The rearrangement joins TRBV6-5 to TRBJ1-2, with a possible D match to TRBD1 (6 bases). V lost 5 bases and J 8 bases, leaving 21 bases between the germline ends. CDR3 size: 15 residues. CDR1 MNHEY and CDR2 SVGAGI come from the germline V gene. CDR3 residues: CASSPIVGAELGYTF. The CDR3 DNA is TGTGCCAGCAGTCCGATTGTGGGGGCCGAGTTGGGCTACACCTTC.

The chain uses TRBV11-2 and TRBJ2-2; weak D call: TRBD2 (6 bases). Trimming removed 5 bases from V and 5 bases from J, with 15 bases in between. The V gene's germline CDR1 is SGHAT and CDR2 FQNNGV. The CDR3 contains 15 residues. CDR3 in amino acids: CASSRGGDRTGELFF. Written as DNA, the CDR3 is TGTGCCAGCAGCCGCGGAGGGGACCGTACCGGGGAGCTGTTTTTT.

In this sample, this clone turned up once. This rearrangement joins TRBV5-4 to TRBJ2-1, with D possibly being TRBD2 (6 bases). The germline CDR1 and CDR2 sequences are SGHNT and YYREEE (reference sequence). This CDR3 is 14 amino acids long. V was clipped by 1 base and J by 9 bases, with 14 bases between them. CDR3 loop: CASSLISSEFEQFF. In DNA form, the CDR3 reads TGTGCCAGCAGCTTGATCTCTAGCGAGTTTGAGCAGTTCTTC.

The J gene is TRBJ2-1, the V gene TRBV6-2 or TRBV6-3; no definite D call. The CDR3 contains 13 residues. CDR1 is MNHEY, CDR2 SVGEGT, per germline. Trimming stripped 2 bases from V and 5 bases from J, with 7 bases between. The CDR3 here is CASSYESHNEQFF. The CDR3 bases are TGTGCCAGCAGTTACGAGTCTCACAATGAGCAGTTCTTC.

This chain uses TRBV30 with TRBJ1-1; no clear D gene. Germline CDR1 reads GTSNPN; CDR2 reads SVGIG (reference sequence). This CDR3 comprises 13 residues. Trimming stripped 1 base from V and 3 bases from J, with 9 bases between. The CDR3: CAWSEGRDTEAFF. The DNA for the CDR3 is TGTGCCTGGAGTGAAGGTCGGGACACTGAAGCTTTCTTT.

The chain employs TRBV13 and TRBJ1-3; D possibly corresponds to TRBD1 (5 bases). The V end lost 2 bases, the J end lost 1 base, and 15 bases lay between the germline ends. The CDR3 sequence is 17 residues long. Per germline, CDR1 PRHDT and CDR2 FYEKMQ (reference sequence). CDR3 region: CASSLLGRLGSGNTIYF. The DNA for the CDR3 is TGTGCCAGCAGCTTACTGGGGCGGCTGGGATCTGGAAACACCATATATTTT.

The V gene is TRBV11-3, the J gene TRBJ2-4; tentatively, D is TRBD2 (6 bases). CDR1 SGHNT and CDR2 YENEEA come from the germline V gene. V lost 0 bases, J lost 0 bases, and 15 bases lay in between. The CDR3 loop spans 18 amino acids. The CDR3 DNA is TGTGCCAGCAGCTTAGAAATCTCGGGGGTTCTAGCCAAAAACATTCAGTACTTC. Its translation is CASSLEISGVLAKNIQYF.

The chain couples TRBV7-9 to TRBJ1-5, with a possible D match to TRBD1 (5 bases). The V end lost 3 bases, the J end lost 2 bases, and 11 bases lay between the germline ends. Germline lookup yields CDR1 SEHNR and CDR2 FQNEAQ (reference sequence). The CDR3 is 15 residues long. As DNA, the CDR3 is TGTGCCAGCAGCTTCGGGACTCGGGGCAATCAGCCCCAGCATTTT. Translating it yields CASSFGTRGNQPQHF.

The chain couples TRBV5-6 to TRBJ2-7; 9 bases line up with TRBD1. V shed 3 bases, J shed 6 bases, and the junction held 10 bases outside the gene matches. The CDR3 length is 15 residues. In germline, CDR1 is SGHDT, CDR2 YYEEEE. The CDR3 bases are TGTGCCAGCAGCTGGGATCCGGGACAGGGTCTCGAGCAGTACTTC. Its protein is CASSWDPGQGLEQYF.

The chain joins TRBV12-5 to TRBJ2-5, with D perhaps TRBD1 (5 bases). Germline CDR1 is LGHNT and CDR2 is FRNRAP. The CDR3 is 15 residues long. V dropped 0 bases and J dropped 1 base, with 9 bases sitting between them. CDR3 nucleotides: TGTGCTAGTGGTTTGGTACCGGACATCCAAGAGACCCAGTACTTC. Protein sequence: CASGLVPDIQETQYF.

The chain recombines TRBV5-1 with TRBJ2-3; 10 bases align to TRBD2. The CDR3 spans 16 residues. Germline V gene data show CDR1 as SGHRS and CDR2 as YFSETQ. Trimming cost V 4 bases and J 0 bases; bases outside gene matches: 5. CDR3 nucleotides: TGCGCCAGCAGCCCGCGGACTAGCGGAAGCACAGATACGCAGTATTTT. Protein product: CASSPRTSGSTDTQYF. Combining the CDR3 with reference TRBV5-1 and TRBJ2-3 gives the whole variable domain KAGVTQTPRYLIKTRGQQVTLSCSPISGHRSVSWYQQTPGQGLQFLFEYFSETQRNKGNFPGRFSGRQFSNSRSEMNVSTLELGDSALYLCASSPRTSGSTDTQYFGPGTRLTVL.

V gene TRBV10-3 combines with J gene TRBJ2-2; D perhaps matches TRBD1 (6 bases). The CDR3 sequence is 14 residues long. The germline V gene encodes CDR1 ENHRY and CDR2 SYGVKD. The V gene lost 6 bases and the J gene lost 4 bases, with 12 bases spanning the gap. CDR3 residues: CAISRQDFTGELFF. As DNA, the CDR3 is TGTGCCATCAGCCGACAGGACTTCACCGGGGAGCTGTTTTTT.

The rearrangement uses TRBV7-3 and TRBJ2-1, with 9 bases lining up with TRBD2. V shed 5 bases, J shed 5 bases, and the junction held 1 base outside the gene matches. Per germline, CDR1 SGHTA and CDR2 FQGTGA. This CDR3 region has 13 residues. The CDR3 here is CASSRTSDNEQFF. The DNA for the CDR3 is TGTGCCAGCAGCAGGACTAGCGACAATGAGCAGTTCTTC. Full variable domain (outside the CDR3, taken from reference TRBV7-3 and TRBJ2-1): GAGVSQTPSNKVTEKGKYVELRCDPISGHTALYWYRQSLGQGPEFLIYFQGTGAADDSGLPNDRFFAVRPEGSVSTLKIQRTERGDSAVYLCASSRTSDNEQFFGPGTRLTVL.

The rearrangement links TRBV27 to TRBJ2-7; 9 bases are shared with TRBD1. The CDR3 covers 14 residues. The V and J ends lost 4 bases and 6 bases, in that order; junction bases with no gene match: 7. CDR1 MNHEY and CDR2 SMNVEV come from the germline V gene (reference sequence). The CDR3 loop is CASSSPGQGAEQYF. The DNA for the CDR3 is TGTGCCAGCAGTTCCCCGGGACAGGGAGCCGAGCAGTACTTC.

The V call is TRBV15, the J call TRBJ2-3, with D tentatively TRBD2 (6 bases). With 5 bases removed from V and 5 bases from J, the gap between germline ends came to 11 bases. Germline CDR1 and CDR2: LNHNV and YYDKDF (reference sequence). The CDR3 is 13 residues long. The CDR3 nucleotides read TGTGCCACCAGCCTAACCGGGAGAGATACGCAGTATTTT. Its translation is CATSLTGRDTQYF.

The gene calls are TRBV15 and TRBJ1-1; D is uncertain. This CDR3 contains 14 residues. V was clipped by 0 bases and J by 8 bases, with 13 bases between them. In germline, CDR1 is LNHNV, CDR2 YYDKDF (reference sequence). CDR3 sequence reads: CATSRDREVAEAFF. CDR3 coding DNA: TGTGCCACCAGCAGAGATAGGGAGGTTGCGGAAGCTTTCTTT.

The V and J genes are TRBV19 and TRBJ2-1; 14 nucleotides align to TRBD2. With V trimmed by 3 bases and J by 2 bases, 9 bases remained unmatched. The germline V gene encodes CDR1 LNHDA and CDR2 SQIVND (reference sequence). The CDR3 totals 19 residues. CDR3 residues: CASSITFSGLAGAYNEQFF. The CDR3 bases are TGTGCCAGTAGTATCACTTTTTCGGGACTAGCGGGAGCCTACAATGAGCAGTTCTTC.

This clone has just one count. DNA for the CDR3: TGTGCCTGGAGTCCTACAGCGGGGGGGCTCAATGAGCAGTTCTTC. Translating it yields CAWSPTAGGLNEQFF. This chain joins TRBV30 and TRBJ2-1; 10 bases match TRBD2. Trimming took 2 bases from V and 6 from J; bases not matched to a gene: 7. Germline loops: CDR1 GTSNPN, CDR2 SVGIG (reference sequence). The CDR3 runs to 15 residues.

The J gene is TRBJ2-6, the V gene TRBV7-2; 8 bases are shared with TRBD1. V shed 5 bases and J 4 bases; nucleotides not matched to a gene: 4. The CDR3 spans 15 residues. Per germline, CDR1 SGHTA and CDR2 FQGNSA. The CDR3 DNA reads TGTGCCAGCAGCCTCAGGGGGCAAGGGGCCAACGTCCTGACTTTC. Its translation: CASSLRGQGANVLTF.

This chain links TRBV28 with TRBJ1-6; unclear D gene. V lost 6 bases and J 10 bases, leaving 19 bases between the germline ends. CDR1 MDHEN and CDR2 SYDVKM come from the germline V gene. This CDR3 spans 15 amino acids. CDR3 nucleotides: TGTGCCAGCAGCTTCCTCGACTCGGTCTGGTCACCCCTCCACTTT. Translated: CASSFLDSVWSPLHF.

This chain uses TRBV28 with TRBJ2-3, with 9 bases matching TRBD2. CDR3 length equals 15 residues. Trimming removed 5 bases from V and 3 bases from J; junction bases left unmatched: 6. From germline, CDR1 is MDHEN and CDR2 SYDVKM. The CDR3 DNA follows: TGTGCCAGCAGTAGACTAGCGGTTAGTACAGATACGCAGTATTTT. The encoded protein is CASSRLAVSTDTQYF.

V usage is TRBV15 and J usage is TRBJ2-2, with 8 positions matching TRBD1. Germline CDR1 is LNHNV and CDR2 is YYDKDF (reference sequence). This CDR3 has 14 amino acids. The V gene end was trimmed by 0 bases and the J gene end by 11 bases; junction bases not matched to a gene: 5. Here the CDR3 reads CATSREDRAGELFF. The DNA for the CDR3 is TGTGCCACCAGCAGAGAGGACAGGGCGGGCGAGCTGTTTTTT.